This T cell receptor beta chain came from a study of T cells in Graves' hyperthyroidism and ophthalmopathy. With duration under 3 months, ophthalmopathy was active: Clinical Activity Score at least 3, NOSPECS at least 4. The CDR3 runs 16 residues. The V segment lost 0 bases and the J segment 3 bases; nucleotides outside the gene matches: 8. CDR1 is DFQATT, CDR2 SNEGSKA, per germline (reference sequence). Amplified regions were TCR beta CDR3 sequences from RNA transcripts. First-round RT-PCR targeting the TCR CDR3 was performed with the HTBI primer set. TCRdb itself ran the multiplex PCR reads through MiXCR, one entry per CDR3 protein. This repertoire shows 450,000 to 500,000 distinct CDR3 sequences, approximately 22% found once; its top ten account for around 47%.

The sequence came from a woman between 70 and 85 years old with Graves' ophthalmopathy. The chain carries TRBV20-1 and TRBJ2-1; TRBD2 agrees at 7 bases. The source material was blood. Here the CDR3 DNA reads TGCAGTGCTAGAGATTCAGATAGGGACTACTACAATGAGCAGTTCTTC. It yields the protein CSARDSDRDYYNEQFF.